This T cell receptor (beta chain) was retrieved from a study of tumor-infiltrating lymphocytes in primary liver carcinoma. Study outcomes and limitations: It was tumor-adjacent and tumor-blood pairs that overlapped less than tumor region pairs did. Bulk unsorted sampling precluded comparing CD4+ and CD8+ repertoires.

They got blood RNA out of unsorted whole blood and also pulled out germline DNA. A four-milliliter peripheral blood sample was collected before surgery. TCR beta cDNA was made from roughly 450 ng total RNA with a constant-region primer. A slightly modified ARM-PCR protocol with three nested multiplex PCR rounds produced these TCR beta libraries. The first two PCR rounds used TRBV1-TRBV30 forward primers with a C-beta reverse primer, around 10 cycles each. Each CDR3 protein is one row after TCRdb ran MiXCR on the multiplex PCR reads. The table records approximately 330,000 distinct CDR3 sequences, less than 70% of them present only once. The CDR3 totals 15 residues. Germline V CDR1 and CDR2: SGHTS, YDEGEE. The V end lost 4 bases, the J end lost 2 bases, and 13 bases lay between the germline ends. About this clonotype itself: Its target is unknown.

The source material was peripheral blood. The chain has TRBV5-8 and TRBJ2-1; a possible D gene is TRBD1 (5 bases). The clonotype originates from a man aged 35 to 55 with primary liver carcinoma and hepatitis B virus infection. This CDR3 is CASSPRVSPYNEQFF. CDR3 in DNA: TGTGCCAGCAGCCCCAGGGTTTCCCCCTACAATGAGCAGTTCTTC.